This entry is about one T cell receptor (beta chain). The data stem from a study of blood T cell repertoires in COVID-19. Trimming stripped 0 bases from V and 2 bases from J, with 7 bases between. CDR3 length: 14 amino acids. Germline CDR1 LNHNV, CDR2 YYDKDF (reference sequence). Per the original data handling: Reference gene primer amplification gave nucleated cell count estimates. Measured with immunoSEQ multiplex PCR; TCRdb has only the in-frame clones, and not every one. The V and J calls and the clone size are those of that table, but D and trimming were determined from the DNA. The sample lists some 270,000 clones; around 90% were seen once.

The rearrangement links TRBV15 to TRBJ1-2, with D unclear. The clonotype originates from a man aged 45-65 years with acute or convalescent COVID-19. Sequencing was performed on peripheral blood. The CDR3 spells CATSRDNRNYGYTF. The CDR3 DNA sequence: TGTGCCACCAGCAGAGATAACAGAAACTATGGCTACACCTTC.